The T cell receptor beta chain under discussion was sequenced for a study of human T cells and chemical hapten exposure. Study details: Patients, mostly women, had alopecia areata, alopecia totalis or alopecia universalis. Study-level results: The immune response of these alopecia patients might not match healthy individuals'.

Individual cDNA molecules (in the library) carried attached unique molecular identifiers. TCRdb redid the calling of the RACE reads with MiXCR, one entry per CDR3 protein. The sample lists hundreds of thousands of distinct CDR3 sequences, just under 6.5% occurring once. As for this clonotype: Its antigen is undetermined.

This sample's time point: patch test 2, 6 weeks after DPC sensitization. Indicated treatment: therapeutic diphenylcyclopropenone sensitization with weekly scalp DPC. With 4 bases removed from V and 1 base from J, the gap between germline ends came to 17 bases. This CDR3 comprises 16 residues. The chain uses TRBV12-3 or TRBV12-4 and TRBJ2-7; D uncertain. The source material was whole blood, sampled in connection with sensitization to the hapten diphenylcyclopropenone (DPC). The clonotype comes from a woman between 18 and 29 years old with alopecia areata. Some clones in this sample may be carry-over from other donors' samples. CDR3 sequence reads: CASSSPYRLGSYEQYF. The CDR3 region has the DNA TGTGCCAGCAGTTCCCCCTACCGCCTAGGGTCCTACGAGCAGTACTTC.